There are a few counts of the clone carrying this T cell receptor beta chain. This sample is drawn from a study of T cell responses to AZD1222 COVID-19 vaccine. Per the germline V gene, CDR1 is SGHVS and CDR2 is FQNEAQ. There are 14 residues in the CDR3. Trimming took 5 bases from V and 4 from J; bases not matched to a gene: 7. Sequenced by immunoSEQ multiplex PCR; TCRdb stores in-frame clones only, minus some. The data hold 150,000 to 200,000 clones, with about nine tenths observed a single time. The sequences come from peripheral blood, collected on day 0 of AZD1222 vaccination. The chain links TRBV7-8 to TRBJ1-2; the match to TRBD1 covers 7 bases. This TCR was sampled from an adult in good health. CDR3 DNA sequence: TGTGCCAGCAGCGCCCTGGGACAGCTCTATGGCTACACCTTC. Protein product: CASSALGQLYGYTF.